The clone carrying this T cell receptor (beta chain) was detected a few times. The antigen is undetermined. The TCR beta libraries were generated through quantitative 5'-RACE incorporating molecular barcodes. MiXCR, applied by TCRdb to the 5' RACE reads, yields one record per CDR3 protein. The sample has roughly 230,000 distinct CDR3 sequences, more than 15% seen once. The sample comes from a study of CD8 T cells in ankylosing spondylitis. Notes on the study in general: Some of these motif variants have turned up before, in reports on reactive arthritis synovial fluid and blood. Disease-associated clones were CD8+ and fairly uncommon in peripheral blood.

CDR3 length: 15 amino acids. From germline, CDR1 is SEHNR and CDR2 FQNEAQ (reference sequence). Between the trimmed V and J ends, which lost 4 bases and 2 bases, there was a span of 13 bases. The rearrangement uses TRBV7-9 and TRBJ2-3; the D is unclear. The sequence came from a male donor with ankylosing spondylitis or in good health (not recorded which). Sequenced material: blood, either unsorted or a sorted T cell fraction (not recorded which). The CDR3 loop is CASSYSLEITDTQYF. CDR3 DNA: TGTGCCAGCAGCTACTCTCTAGAAATCACAGATACGCAGTATTTT.